This T cell receptor (beta chain) came from a study of shared clonotypes between healthy human individuals. Genomic DNA, for the unsorted samples, came from tens of millions of PBMCs. The protocol was immunoSEQ multiplex PCR, while the TCRdb copy is restricted to in-frame clones and leaves out a portion. The sample yields about 510,000 clones, approximately 85% seen once. The clonotype was recovered from a woman between 40 and 50 years old in good health. Some clones in this sample may be carry-over from other donors' samples. Sequencing input: PBMCs.

The DNA for the CDR3 is TGTGCCAGCAGTGAACTTGGGGGGCTAGGCACCGGGGAGCTGTTTTTT. Amino acid sequence: CASSELGGLGTGELFF. This chain links TRBV6-1 with TRBJ2-2, with D possibly called TRBD1 or TRBD2 (6 bases each). The V end was cut by 2 bases, the J end by 4 bases, with 14 bases between. This CDR3 is 16 amino acids long. CDR1 MNHNS and CDR2 SASEGT come from the germline V gene.